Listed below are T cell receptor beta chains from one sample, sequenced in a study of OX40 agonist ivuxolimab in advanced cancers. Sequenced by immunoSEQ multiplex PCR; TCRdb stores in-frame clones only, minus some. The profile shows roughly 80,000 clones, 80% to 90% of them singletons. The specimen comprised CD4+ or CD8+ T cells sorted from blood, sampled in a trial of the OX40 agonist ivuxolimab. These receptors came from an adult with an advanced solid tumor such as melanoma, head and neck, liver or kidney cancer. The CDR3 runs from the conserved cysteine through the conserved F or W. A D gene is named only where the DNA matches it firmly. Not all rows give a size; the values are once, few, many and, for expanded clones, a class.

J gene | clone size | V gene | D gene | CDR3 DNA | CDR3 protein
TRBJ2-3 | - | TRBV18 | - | TGTGCCAGCTCACCCCGGCTCGATACGCAGTATTTT | CASSPRLDTQYF
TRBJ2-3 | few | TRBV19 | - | TGTGCCAGTACCTGGGGCCCCGCTCCAGGGGATACGCAGTATTTT | CASTWGPAPGDTQYF
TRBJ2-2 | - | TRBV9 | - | TGTGCCAGCAGCGTAGCGGAGGCGCTGGGCGCCGGGGAGCTGTTTTTT | CASSVAEALGAGELFF
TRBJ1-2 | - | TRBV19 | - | TGTGCCAGTAGTATCCGGGCAGGGCTCCTTAACAATAACTATGGCTACACCTTC | CASSIRAGLLNNNYGYTF
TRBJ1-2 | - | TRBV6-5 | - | TGTGCCAGCAGTGGAGGAACCTATGGCTACACCTTC | CASSGGTYGYTF
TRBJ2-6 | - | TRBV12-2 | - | TGTGCAAGTCGCTTAGGCAGGGACAGGGTATCTTCTGGGGCCAACGTCCTGACTTTC | CASRLGRDRVSSGANVLTF
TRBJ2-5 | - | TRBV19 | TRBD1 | TGTGCCAGTAGTACCGGACAGGGGAGAGAGACCCAGTACTTC | CASSTGQGRETQYF
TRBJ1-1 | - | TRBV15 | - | TGTGCCACCAGCAGAGATCAGAAAGGGAGAGCTTTCTTT | CATSRDQKGRAFF
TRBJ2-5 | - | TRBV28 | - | TGTGCCAGCACCCGCGTCGGAGCCCTCCGGGAGACCCAGTACTTC | CASTRVGALRETQYF
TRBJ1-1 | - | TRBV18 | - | TGTGCCAGCTCACCACGCCCGGCGGCGGCAGCTGAAGCTTTCTTT | CASSPRPAAAAEAFF
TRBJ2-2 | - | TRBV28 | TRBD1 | TGTGCCAGCAGCCCAACGACAGGGGGCATCACCGGGGAGCTGTTTTTT | CASSPTTGGITGELFF
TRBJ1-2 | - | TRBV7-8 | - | TGTGCCAGCAGCCGTGAAACCGCGGCTAACTATGGCTACACCTTC | CASSRETAANYGYTF
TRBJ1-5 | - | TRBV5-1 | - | TGCGCCAGCAGTCCCGGGGCGGGTCTCAATCAGCCCCAGCATTTT | CASSPGAGLNQPQHF
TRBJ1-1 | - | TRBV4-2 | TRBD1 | TGTGCCAGCAGCTCCGAGGGGGCGAACACTGAAGCTTTCTTT | CASSSEGANTEAFF
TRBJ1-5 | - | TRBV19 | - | TGTGCCAGTAGTGGGGGCCCGGCGGGGGGTCAGCCCCAGCATTTT | CASSGGPAGGQPQHF
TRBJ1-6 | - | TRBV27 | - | TGTGCCAGCAGGCCCGGGACAAAGAATTCACCCCTCCACTTT | CASRPGTKNSPLHF
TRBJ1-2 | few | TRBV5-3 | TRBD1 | TGTGCCAGAAGCTTGGTCCGGGACAGGCTCATCTATGGCTACACCTTC | CARSLVRDRLIYGYTF
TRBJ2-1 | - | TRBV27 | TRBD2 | TGTGCCAGCAGTCGACTAGCGCTGCAGGCGAATGAGCAGTTCTTC | CASSRLALQANEQFF
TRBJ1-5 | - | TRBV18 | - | TGTGCCAGCTCACCGGACCGGGACCCCGCGCGTCAGCCCCAGCATTTT | CASSPDRDPARQPQHF
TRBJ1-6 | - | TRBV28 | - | TGTGCCAGCAGTCTCACGGGGGGGGATTCACCCCTCCACTTT | CASSLTGGDSPLHF
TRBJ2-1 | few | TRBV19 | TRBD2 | TGTGCCAGTAGAAGGGCGGGAGGTGGTAATGAGCAGTTCTTC | CASRRAGGGNEQFF
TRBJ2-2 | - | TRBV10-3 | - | TGTGCCATCAGTGATCTAGCCCCCGGGGAGCTGTTTTTT | CAISDLAPGELFF
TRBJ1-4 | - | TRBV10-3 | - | TGTGCCATCAGTGAGTCGTGGGGTTTTAATGAAAAACTGTTTTTT | CAISESWGFNEKLFF
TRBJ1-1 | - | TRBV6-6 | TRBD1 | TGTGCCAGCATACGGCTGACAGGGGTCACTGAAGCTTTCTTT | CASIRLTGVTEAFF
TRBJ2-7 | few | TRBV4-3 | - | TGCGCCAGCAGCGCCGGGATAGCAGGGTACGAGCAGTACTTC | CASSAGIAGYEQYF
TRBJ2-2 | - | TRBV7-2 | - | TGTGCCAGCAGCTTCGGGCTGACTACAGTCACCGGGGAGCTGTTTTTT | CASSFGLTTVTGELFF
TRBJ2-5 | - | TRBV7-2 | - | TGTGCCAGCAGCTCTCTCGGGACGGGGGGCGGCGAGACCCAGTACTTC | CASSSLGTGGGETQYF
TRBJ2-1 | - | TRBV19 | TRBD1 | TGTGCCAGTAGTAACCCAGGGGGTTACAATGAGCAGTTCTTC | CASSNPGGYNEQFF